This record looks at one T cell receptor beta chain sequence and its context. V lost 6 bases, J lost 4 bases, and 8 bases stayed unmatched. Germline V CDR1 and CDR2: SNHLY, FYNNEI. The CDR3 has 14 amino acids. Sequencing used immunoSEQ multiplex PCR; TCRdb keeps in-frame clones, though not all of them. The repertoire holds 250,000 to 300,000 clones, 88% seen once, with 10% in the top ten. The source of the sample is a study of blood T cell repertoires in COVID-19. Across the study: Acute-phase and convalescent COVID-19 samples originated in the United States, Italy and Spain. T cells, B-cell-depleted T cells, or PBMCs supplied cDNA or gDNA.

The TCR was taken from a woman aged 70-85 years with COVID-19, enrolled during active disease. Sequencing used peripheral blood. The V and J genes are TRBV2 and TRBJ1-2; TRBD1 aligns across 7 bases. The CDR3 loop reads CASSDSTGTYGYTF. In DNA, the CDR3 is TGTGCCAGCAGCGATTCGACAGGGACCTATGGCTACACCTTC.